This T cell receptor (beta chain) was recovered during a study of blood T cell repertoires in COVID-19. Whole-study context: Sources were T cells, B-cell-depleted T cells, or PBMCs; the material itself was cDNA or gDNA.

The CDR3 loop spans 16 amino acids. Germline V gene lookup returns CDR1 MNHEY and CDR2 SVGEGT. V was clipped by 0 bases and J by 5 bases, with 13 bases between them. Enrolment of Seattle patients took place during active infection, and they were followed longitudinally. The repertoire was sequenced with immunoSEQ multiplex PCR; TCRdb's copy has only in-frame clones and lacks some. The profile shows about 180,000 clones, 85% to 90% of them singletons. The chain combines TRBV6-2 or TRBV6-3 with TRBJ2-2; TRBD1 is a possible D gene (5 bases). The TCR comes from an older person with COVID-19, enrolled during active disease. Sequencing was done on a sample of peripheral blood. CDR3 DNA sequence: TGTGCCAGCAGTTACTCTCGGCAGACAGTTACCGGGGAGCTGTTTTTT. It codes for CASSYSRQTVTGELFF.